Listed here are 14 T cell receptor delta chains from one sample, sequenced in a study of gamma-delta T cells after stem cell transplantation (dated by TCRdb to the mid-2010s). Libraries came from RT-PCR. Data came from an Illumina MiSeq. In TCRdb, clones were called once more from the public reads by CATT, and rows of identical DNA were later combined. The table for this sample lists several thousand delta-chain clones; 20% to 25% of them were counted only once. 20% to 30% of the sample belongs to the ten largest clones. Source material: gamma-delta T cells. The receptors here all came from a human donor. It is not recorded whose cells these are; they may come from a transplant donor.

Comment on this clone: Since a far larger clone is one base different, this is likely a read error. The sample holds other DNA sequences that translate to the same CDR3. V gene TRDV2 combines with J gene TRDJ1, with TRDD3 matching over 7 bases. V was clipped by 3 bases and J by 4 bases; unmatched bases: 13. Per the germline V gene, CDR1 is GEAIGNYY and CDR2 is EKD. The CDR3 loop spans 16 amino acids. The CDR3 nucleotides read TGTGCCTGTGACTATGTACTGGGGTCCAAGTACGATAAACTCATCTTT. This sequence encodes CACDYVLGSKYDKLIF.

In regard to this clone: This DNA's translation differs at residue 13 from TCRdb's protein, which comes from a much larger clone; a read error is likely, and the protein shown is translated from the DNA. The V and J genes are TRDV2 and TRDJ3; D call uncertain. The CDR3 spans 22 residues. In germline, CDR1 is GEAIGNYY, CDR2 EKD. Trimming left V 0 bases short and J 0 bases short, with 23 bases between. CDR3 DNA: TGTGCCTGTGACACCGCCGAGTCTCTTAGCGCCGCAAGCTCCTGGGACACCCGACAGATGTTTTTC. This codes for CACDTAESLSAASSWDTRQMFF.

The chain recombines TRDV1 with TRDJ1, with 7 bases fitting TRDD3. This CDR3 is built from 19 residues. Germline-derived CDR1 and CDR2 are TSWWSYY and QGS. V lost 4 bases and J lost 0; bases outside the gene matches: 17. The CDR3 sequence is CALGAPLLGVNTYTDKLIF. In DNA, the CDR3 is TGTGCTCTTGGGGCACCGCTCCTGGGGGTAAATACGTACACCGATAAACTCATCTTT.

Worth noting for this clone: TCRdb lists the protein of a much larger clone for this DNA, which differs at residue 12, so this is likely a read error; the protein given here is translated from the DNA itself. The chain couples TRDV2 to TRDJ1, with unresolved D. From germline, CDR1 is GEAIGNYY and CDR2 EKD. The CDR3 runs 16 residues. CDR3 region: CACDLVGSEDTYKLIF. The CDR3 DNA is TGTGCCTGTGACCTCGTTGGGTCCGAGGACACCTATAAACTCATCTTT.

For this clone: The TCRdb protein comes from a much larger clone and disagrees with this DNA's translation at residue 4, likely due to a read error; the protein given here is derived from the DNA. The chain is built from TRDV2 and TRDJ1, with no clear D. CDR3 length: 17 residues. Germline CDR1 is GEAIGNYY and CDR2 is EKD. The CDR3 region has the DNA TGTGCCTGTGGCACCGTTAGCAGAGCCAAGTACACCGATAAACTCATCTTT. Protein: CACGTVSRAKYTDKLIF.

For this clone: The likely explanation is a read error, given a far larger clone one base away. This sample also contains other DNA sequences that code for the same CDR3. This chain uses TRDV2 with TRDJ1, with 10 bases identical to TRDD3. Per germline, CDR1 GEAIGNYY and CDR2 EKD. The CDR3 totals 16 residues. CDR3 nucleotide sequence: TGCGCCTGTGACACGCTAGGAGGGGGATACGTTGATAAACTCATCTTT. Translating it yields CACDTLGGGYVDKLIF.

Details on this clone: A read error likely explains this, since a far larger clone differs by one base. Within the sample, other DNA sequences also encode this same CDR3. The chain joins TRDV2 to TRDJ1; 7 positions agree with TRDD3. This CDR3 region has 16 residues. Germline assignment: CDR1 GEAIGNYY and CDR2 EKD. Here the CDR3 DNA reads TGTGCTTGTGACACTTTATCGGGGATAGAGTCCGATAAACTCATCTTT. This encodes CACDTLSGIESDKLIF.

Remarks on this clone: TCRdb shows a much larger clone's protein in place of this DNA's translation, and the two differ at residue 6, likely through a read error; the protein shown is translated from the DNA. This sequence joins TRDV2 and TRDJ1; 10 bases agree with TRDD3. Germline lookup yields CDR1 GEAIGNYY and CDR2 EKD. The V and J ends lost 2 bases and 1 base, in that order; junction bases with no gene match: 6. The CDR3 loop spans 16 amino acids. In nucleotides, the CDR3 is TGTGCCTGTGACAACGTGGGGGATACCATCACCGATAAACTCATCTTT. Amino acids: CACDNVGDTITDKLIF.

This clone was seen more than once but under ten times. The protein given by TCRdb reflects a much larger clone and differs at residue 4 from this DNA's translation, likely from a read error; the protein shown is the DNA's translation. This chain links TRDV2 with TRDJ3, with TRDD3 identical over 9 bases. The CDR3 contains 18 residues. Germline CDR1 reads GEAIGNYY; CDR2 reads EKD. This CDR3 reads CACGTGDTRSWDTRQMFF. CDR3 nucleotides: TGTGCCTGTGGCACCGGGGATACGAGGTCCTGGGACACCCGACAGATGTTTTTC.

As for this clone: TCRdb's listed protein matches a much larger clone and diverges from this DNA's translation at residue 16, likely through a read error; the protein shown comes from the DNA. The chain links TRDV2 to TRDJ3, with 7 bases identical to TRDD3. Germline CDR1 reads GEAIGNYY; CDR2 reads EKD. The CDR3 runs to 18 residues. CDR3 residues: CACDSAGGQDWDTRQVFF. CDR3 nucleotide sequence: TGTGCCTGTGACTCGGCTGGGGGCCAAGACTGGGACACCCGACAGGTGTTTTTC.

In its sample, this clone was seen a few times. The chain uses TRDV2 and TRDJ1; D unresolved. This CDR3 contains 14 residues. CDR1 is GEAIGNYY and CDR2 is EKD in the germline V gene. The V and J ends lost 3 bases and 4 bases respectively, with 14 bases between them. DNA of the CDR3: TGTGCCTGTGACCAAAAGGGCCTCATCGATAAACTCATCTTT. This gives the protein CACDQKGLIDKLIF.

The sample holds a few counts of this clone. This rearrangement joins TRDV3 to TRDJ1; 11 nucleotides agree with TRDD3. From germline, CDR1 is TVYSNPD and CDR2 GDNSRS (reference sequence). The V segment lost 3 bases and the J segment 0 bases; nucleotides outside the gene matches: 27. This CDR3 has 22 residues. The CDR3 reads CAFQTLLRNFMGDTEYTDKLIF. CDR3 DNA sequence: TGTGCCTTCCAAACGCTCCTACGAAATTTCATGGGGGATACGGAGTACACCGATAAACTCATCTTT.

This clone is medium-sized (0.01 to 0.1%) within its sample. This same CDR3 is encoded by further DNA sequences in the sample. This chain connects TRDV2 to TRDJ1; possibly TRDD3 for D (5 bases). The CDR3 totals 17 residues. Germline loops: CDR1 GEAIGNYY, CDR2 EKD. V lost 4 bases to trimming and J lost 0 bases, with 20 bases between them. CDR3 coding DNA: TGTGCCTGTGAAGGGATTGAGCATTCAGGGTACACCGATAAACTCATCTTT. This translates into CACEGIEHSGYTDKLIF.

V is TRDV3 and J is TRDJ1; 12 bases are shared with TRDD3. Germline loops: CDR1 TVYSNPD, CDR2 GDNSRS (reference sequence). V was pared by 0 bases and J by 0 bases, with 23 bases of the junction left unmatched. The CDR3 length is 22 residues. The chain's CDR3 is CAFRVPYLLGDTPKNYTDKLIF. In DNA, the CDR3 is TGTGCCTTTAGGGTACCCTACTTACTGGGGGATACTCCGAAGAATTACACCGATAAACTCATCTTT. Looking up the rest from reference TRDV3 and TRDJ1 gives the full variable domain: CDKVTQSSPDQTVASGSEVVLLCTYDTVYSNPDLFWYRIRPDYSFQFVFYGDNSRSEGADFTQGRFSVKHILTQKAFHLVISPVRTEDSATYYCAFRVPYLLGDTPKNYTDKLIFGKGTRVTVEP.